Listed below are T cell receptor beta chains from one sample, sequenced in a study of shared clonotypes between healthy human individuals. Using immunoSEQ multiplex PCR, the repertoire was profiled, and TCRdb retains in-frame clones only, with some absent. Of millions of clones in the sample, roughly 93% were seen once. Sequencing was performed on naive CD4+ T cells from PBMCs. These receptors originate from a man younger than 30 in good health. Some clones in this sample may be carry-over from other donors' samples. Both conserved end residues are part of each CDR3. Each record gives: J gene, clone size, D gene, V gene, CDR3 protein, CDR3 DNA. A D gene is named only where the DNA matches it firmly. Clone size is given for some rows only: seen once, a few or many times, or a class if the clone is expanded.

TRBJ2-3,.,.,TRBV19,CASSDQVGDDTQYF,TGTGCCAGTAGTGATCAGGTGGGAGATGATACGCAGTATTTT
TRBJ2-2,.,.,TRBV6-1,CASSARTSGELFF,TGTGCCAGCAGTGCCCGGACTTCCGGGGAGCTGTTTTTT
TRBJ2-3,.,TRBD1,TRBV27,CASSFLGGQGNTDTQYF,TGTGCCAGCAGTTTCCTCGGGGGACAGGGCAACACAGATACGCAGTATTTT
TRBJ2-7,.,.,TRBV7-2,CASSLPGPLLYEQYF,TGTGCCAGCAGCTTGCCGGGACCTCTTTTGTACGAGCAGTACTTC
TRBJ2-1,once,.,TRBV6-1,CASKYGPHAEQQFF,TGTGCCAGCAAGTATGGGCCCCACGCGGAGCAGCAGTTCTTC
TRBJ2-7,.,TRBD2,TRBV6-5,CASSYQGLAREQYF,TGTGCCAGCAGTTACCAGGGACTAGCCCGGGAGCAGTACTTC
TRBJ1-2,.,TRBD1,TRBV28,CASNFPRQGSYGYTF,TGTGCCAGCAATTTTCCCCGACAGGGGTCCTATGGCTACACCTTC
TRBJ2-1,.,.,TRBV28,CASSLPLSSYNEQFF,TGTGCCAGCAGTTTACCCCTAAGCTCCTACAATGAGCAGTTCTTC
TRBJ2-1,.,TRBD2,TRBV11-1,CASSPWEGLAGTYNEQFF,TGTGCCAGCAGCCCGTGGGAGGGACTAGCGGGTACCTACAATGAGCAGTTCTTC
TRBJ2-6,.,.,TRBV5-4,CASSSGIDSGANVLTF,TGTGCCAGCAGCTCCGGGATCGACTCTGGGGCCAACGTCCTGACTTTC
TRBJ1-2,.,TRBD1,TRBV25-1,CASSERTGYGYTF,TGTGCCAGCAGTGAAAGGACAGGCTATGGCTACACCTTC
TRBJ2-6,.,TRBD1,TRBV28,CASSLRDRVWTGANVLTF,TGTGCCAGCAGTTTACGGGACAGGGTCTGGACTGGGGCCAACGTCCTGACTTTC
TRBJ1-2,.,TRBD1,TRBV30,CAWSVWGQGNYGYTF,TGTGCCTGGAGTGTGTGGGGACAGGGGAACTATGGCTACACCTTC
TRBJ1-2,.,.,TRBV20-1,CSARIGQGYTF,TGCAGTGCTAGAATAGGCCAGGGCTACACCTTC
TRBJ2-1,once,.,TRBV7-3,CASSLLGRVTYNEQFF,TGTGCCAGCAGCTTATTAGGGCGGGTCACCTACAATGAGCAGTTCTTC
TRBJ2-2,.,.,TRBV18,CASSPPSGTGELFF,TGTGCCAGCTCACCACCATCAGGTACCGGGGAGCTGTTTTTT
TRBJ2-5,.,.,TRBV5-6,CASSPAGGETQYF,TGTGCCAGCAGCCCGGCCGGTGGGGAGACCCAGTACTTC
TRBJ2-4,.,TRBD1,TRBV28,CASTDPGRGLDIQYF,TGTGCCAGCACCGACCCAGGCAGGGGGCTAGACATTCAGTACTTC
TRBJ1-4,few,.,TRBV27,CASSFWGDNEKLFF,TGTGCCAGCAGTTTTTGGGGAGATAATGAAAAACTGTTTTTT
TRBJ1-2,once,.,TRBV7-2,CASSSPRGVIDGYTF,TGTGCCAGCAGCTCCCCCCGGGGGGTGATAGATGGCTACACCTTC
TRBJ1-4,.,.,TRBV6-5,CASSYREGDEKLFF,TGTGCCAGCAGTTACAGGGAGGGGGATGAAAAACTGTTTTTT
TRBJ2-7,.,TRBD1,TRBV4-1,CASSQIRGQGDYEQYF,TGCGCCAGCAGCCAAATTCGGGGACAGGGGGATTACGAGCAGTACTTC
TRBJ2-7,.,TRBD2,TRBV11-2,CASSPVRAGGYEQYF,TGTGCCAGCAGCCCCGTTCGAGCGGGAGGGTACGAGCAGTACTTC
TRBJ2-7,.,.,TRBV18,CASSPRSSTYEQYF,TGTGCCAGCTCACCACGGAGCAGCACATACGAGCAGTACTTC
TRBJ2-2,.,TRBD2,TRBV28,CASSLLAGVHTGELFF,TGTGCCAGCAGTTTGCTAGCGGGAGTTCACACCGGGGAGCTGTTTTTT
TRBJ2-3,.,TRBD2,TRBV7-9,CASSSSGTDTQYF,TGTGCCAGCAGCAGTAGCGGGACAGATACGCAGTATTTT
TRBJ2-1,.,TRBD2,TRBV6-5,CASTAGGGAYNEQFF,TGTGCCAGCACCGCGGGAGGGGGAGCCTACAATGAGCAGTTCTTC